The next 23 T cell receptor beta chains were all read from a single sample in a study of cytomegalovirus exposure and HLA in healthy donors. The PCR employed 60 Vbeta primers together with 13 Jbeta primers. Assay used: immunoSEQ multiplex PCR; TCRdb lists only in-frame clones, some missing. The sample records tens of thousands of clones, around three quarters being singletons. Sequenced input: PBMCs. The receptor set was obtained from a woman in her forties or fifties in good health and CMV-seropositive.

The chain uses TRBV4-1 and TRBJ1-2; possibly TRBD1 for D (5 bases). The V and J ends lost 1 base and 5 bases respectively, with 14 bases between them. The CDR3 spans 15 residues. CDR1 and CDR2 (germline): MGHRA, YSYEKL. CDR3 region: CASSQGGGQGYGYTF. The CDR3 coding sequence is TGCGCCAGCAGCCAAGGAGGTGGGCAGGGATATGGCTACACCTTC.

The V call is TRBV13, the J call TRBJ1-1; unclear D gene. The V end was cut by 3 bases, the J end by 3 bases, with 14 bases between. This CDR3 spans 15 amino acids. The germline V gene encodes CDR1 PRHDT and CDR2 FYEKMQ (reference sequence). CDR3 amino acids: CASSFRTEEDTEAFF. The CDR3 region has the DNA TGTGCCAGCAGCTTTCGGACCGAGGAGGACACTGAAGCTTTCTTT.

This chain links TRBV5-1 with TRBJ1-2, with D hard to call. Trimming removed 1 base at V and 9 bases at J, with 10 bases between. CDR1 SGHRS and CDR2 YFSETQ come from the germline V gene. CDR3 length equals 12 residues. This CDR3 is CASSLKFERYTF. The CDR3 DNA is TGCGCCAGCAGCTTGAAATTTGAGCGCTACACCTTC.

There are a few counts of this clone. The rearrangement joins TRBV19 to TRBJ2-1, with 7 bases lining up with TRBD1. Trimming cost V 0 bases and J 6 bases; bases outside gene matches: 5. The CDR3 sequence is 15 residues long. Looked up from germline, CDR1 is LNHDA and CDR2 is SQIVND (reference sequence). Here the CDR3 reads CASSIDLGQFNEQFF. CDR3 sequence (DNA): TGTGCCAGTAGTATAGATCTGGGACAGTTCAATGAGCAGTTCTTC.

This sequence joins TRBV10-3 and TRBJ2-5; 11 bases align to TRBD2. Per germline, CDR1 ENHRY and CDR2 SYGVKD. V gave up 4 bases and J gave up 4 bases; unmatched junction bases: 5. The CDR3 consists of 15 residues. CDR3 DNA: TGTGCCATCAGTGGTGCGCTAGCGGGAGGAGAGACCCAGTACTTC. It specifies CAISGALAGGETQYF.

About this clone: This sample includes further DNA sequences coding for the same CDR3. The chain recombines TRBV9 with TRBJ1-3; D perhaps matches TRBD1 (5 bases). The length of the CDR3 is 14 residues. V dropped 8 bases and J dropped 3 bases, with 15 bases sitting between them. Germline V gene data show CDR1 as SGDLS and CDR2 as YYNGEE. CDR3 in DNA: TGTGCCAGTAGCCCGTTGGGGGGTGGAAACACCATATATTTT. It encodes CASSPLGGGNTIYF. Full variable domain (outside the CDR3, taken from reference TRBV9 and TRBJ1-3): DSGVTQTPKHLITATGQRVTLRCSPRSGDLSVYWYQQSLDQGLQFLIQYYNGEERAKGNILERFSAQQFPDLHSELNLSSLELGDSALYFCASSPLGGGNTIYFGEGSWLTVV.

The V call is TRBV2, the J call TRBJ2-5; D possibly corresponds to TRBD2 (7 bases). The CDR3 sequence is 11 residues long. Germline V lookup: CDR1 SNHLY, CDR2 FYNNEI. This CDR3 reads CAEGGQETQYF. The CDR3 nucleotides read TGTGCGGAGGGGGGGCAAGAGACCCAGTACTTC.

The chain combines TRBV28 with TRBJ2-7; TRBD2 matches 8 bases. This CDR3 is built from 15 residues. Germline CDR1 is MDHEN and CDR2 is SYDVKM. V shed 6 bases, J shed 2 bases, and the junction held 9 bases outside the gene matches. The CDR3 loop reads CASSWGTSTPYEQYF. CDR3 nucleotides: TGTGCCAGCAGCTGGGGGACTAGTACTCCCTACGAGCAGTACTTC.

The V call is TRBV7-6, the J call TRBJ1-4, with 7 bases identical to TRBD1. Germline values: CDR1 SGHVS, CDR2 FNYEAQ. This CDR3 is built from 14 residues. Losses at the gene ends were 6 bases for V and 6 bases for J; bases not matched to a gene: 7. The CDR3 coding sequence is TGTGCCAGCAGTCGAGACAGGGCCGATGAAAAACTGTTTTTT. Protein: CASSRDRADEKLFF.

The DNA of the CDR3 is TGCGCCAGCAGCTTGGTGGCTAGCGGGAGGTTGAGCTCCTACGAGCAGTACTTC. This translates into CASSLVASGRLSSYEQYF. V gene TRBV5-1 combines with J gene TRBJ2-7; 11 bases are a match to TRBD2. The CDR3 runs 18 residues. Germline CDR1 and CDR2: SGHRS and YFSETQ. The ends lost 0 bases at V and 0 bases at J; junction bases unmatched: 8.

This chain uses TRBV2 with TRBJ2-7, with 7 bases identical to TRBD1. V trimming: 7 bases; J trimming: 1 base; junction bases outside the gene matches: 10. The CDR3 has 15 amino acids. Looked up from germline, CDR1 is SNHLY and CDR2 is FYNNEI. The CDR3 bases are TGTGCCAGCAAGGAACAGGGGATTTCGTCCTACGAGCAGTACTTC. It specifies CASKEQGISSYEQYF. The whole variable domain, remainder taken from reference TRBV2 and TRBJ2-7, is EPEVTQTPSHQVTQMGQEVILRCVPISNHLYFYWYRQILGQKVEFLVSFYNNEISEKSEIFDDQFSVERPDGSNFTLKIRSTKLEDSAMYFCASKEQGISSYEQYFGPGTRLTVT.

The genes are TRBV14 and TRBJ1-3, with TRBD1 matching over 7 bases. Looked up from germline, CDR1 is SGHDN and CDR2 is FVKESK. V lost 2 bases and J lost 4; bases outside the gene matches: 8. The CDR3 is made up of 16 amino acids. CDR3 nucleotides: TGTGCCAGCAGCCAAAGATTAGGGGGCTCCGGAAACACCATATATTTT. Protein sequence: CASSQRLGGSGNTIYF.

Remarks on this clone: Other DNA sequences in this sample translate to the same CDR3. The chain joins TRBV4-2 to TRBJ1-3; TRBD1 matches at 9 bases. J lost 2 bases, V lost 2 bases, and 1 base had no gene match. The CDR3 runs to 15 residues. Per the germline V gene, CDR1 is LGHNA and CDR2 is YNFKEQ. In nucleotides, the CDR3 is TGTGCCAGCAGCCAAACAGGGGGCCCTGGAAACACCATATATTTT. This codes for CASSQTGGPGNTIYF.

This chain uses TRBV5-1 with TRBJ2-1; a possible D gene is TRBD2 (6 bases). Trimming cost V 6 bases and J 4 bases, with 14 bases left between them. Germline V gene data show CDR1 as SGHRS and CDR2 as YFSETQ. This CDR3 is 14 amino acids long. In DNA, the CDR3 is TGCGCCAGCACCATTGGGGGGTCTTACAATGAGCAGTTCTTC. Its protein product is CASTIGGSYNEQFF. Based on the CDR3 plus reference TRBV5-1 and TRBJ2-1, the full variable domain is KAGVTQTPRYLIKTRGQQVTLSCSPISGHRSVSWYQQTPGQGLQFLFEYFSETQRNKGNFPGRFSGRQFSNSRSEMNVSTLELGDSALYLCASTIGGSYNEQFFGPGTRLTVL.

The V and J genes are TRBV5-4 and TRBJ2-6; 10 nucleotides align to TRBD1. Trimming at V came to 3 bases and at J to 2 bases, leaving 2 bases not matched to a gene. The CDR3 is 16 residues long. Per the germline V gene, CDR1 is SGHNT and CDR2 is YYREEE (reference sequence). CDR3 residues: CASSYGTGAGANVLTF. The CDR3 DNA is TGTGCCAGCAGCTATGGGACAGGGGCTGGGGCCAACGTCCTGACTTTC. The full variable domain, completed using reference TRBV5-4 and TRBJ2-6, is ETGVTQSPTHLIKTRGQQVTLRCSSQSGHNTVSWYQQALGQGPQFIFQYYREEENGRGNFPPRFSGLQFPNYSSELNVNALELDDSALYLCASSYGTGAGANVLTFGAGSRLTVL.

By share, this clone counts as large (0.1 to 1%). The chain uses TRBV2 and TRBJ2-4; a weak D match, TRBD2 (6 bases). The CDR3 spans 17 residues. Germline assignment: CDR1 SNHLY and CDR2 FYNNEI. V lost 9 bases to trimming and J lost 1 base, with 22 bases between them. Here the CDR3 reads CASEKLGGVAAKNIQYF. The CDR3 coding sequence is TGTGCCAGTGAGAAGCTGGGGGGTGTGGCGGCCAAAAACATTCAGTACTTC. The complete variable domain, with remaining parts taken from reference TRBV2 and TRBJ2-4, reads EPEVTQTPSHQVTQMGQEVILRCVPISNHLYFYWYRQILGQKVEFLVSFYNNEISEKSEIFDDQFSVERPDGSNFTLKIRSTKLEDSAMYFCASEKLGGVAAKNIQYFGAGTRLSVL.

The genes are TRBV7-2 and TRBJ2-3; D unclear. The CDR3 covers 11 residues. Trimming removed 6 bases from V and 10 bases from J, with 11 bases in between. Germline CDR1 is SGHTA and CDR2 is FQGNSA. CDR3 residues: CASSSVIAQYF. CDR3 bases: TGTGCCAGCAGTTCAGTCATTGCGCAGTATTTT.

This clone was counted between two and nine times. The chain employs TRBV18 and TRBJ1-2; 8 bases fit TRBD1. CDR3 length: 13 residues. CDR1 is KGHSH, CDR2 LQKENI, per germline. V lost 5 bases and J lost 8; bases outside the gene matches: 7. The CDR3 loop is CASSYDRGGGYTF. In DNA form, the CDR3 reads TGTGCCAGCTCATACGACAGGGGCGGCGGCTACACCTTC.

The CDR3 loop is CASSLFKLMNTEAFF. The CDR3 DNA is TGTGCCAGCAGCTTGTTTAAACTCATGAACACTGAAGCTTTCTTT. The V call is TRBV5-6, the J call TRBJ1-1; D uncertain. Germline V gene data show CDR1 as SGHDT and CDR2 as YYEEEE. This CDR3 spans 15 amino acids. The V end was cut by 1 base, the J end by 0 bases, with 10 bases between.

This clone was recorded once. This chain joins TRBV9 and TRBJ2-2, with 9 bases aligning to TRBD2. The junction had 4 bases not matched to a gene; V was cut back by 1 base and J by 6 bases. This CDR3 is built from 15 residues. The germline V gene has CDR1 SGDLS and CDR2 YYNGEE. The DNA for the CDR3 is TGTGCCAGCAGCGTACAGGCGGGGGGGGCCGGGGAGCTGTTTTTT. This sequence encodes CASSVQAGGAGELFF. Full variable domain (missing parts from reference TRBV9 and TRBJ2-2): DSGVTQTPKHLITATGQRVTLRCSPRSGDLSVYWYQQSLDQGLQFLIQYYNGEERAKGNILERFSAQQFPDLHSELNLSSLELGDSALYFCASSVQAGGAGELFFGEGSRLTVL.

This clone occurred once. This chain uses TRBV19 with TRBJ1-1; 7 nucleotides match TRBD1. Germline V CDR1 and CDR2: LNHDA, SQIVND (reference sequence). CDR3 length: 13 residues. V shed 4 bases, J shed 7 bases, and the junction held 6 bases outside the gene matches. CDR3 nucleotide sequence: TGTGCCAGTAGTAGCAGGGGGGAAGTTGAAGCTTTCTTT. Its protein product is CASSSRGEVEAFF.

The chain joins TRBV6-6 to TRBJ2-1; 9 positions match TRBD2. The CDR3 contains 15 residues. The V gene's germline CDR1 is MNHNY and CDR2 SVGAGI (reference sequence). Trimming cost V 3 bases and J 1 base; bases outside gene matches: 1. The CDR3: CASSYSGGSYNEQFF. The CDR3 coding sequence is TGTGCCAGCAGTTATAGCGGGGGATCCTACAATGAGCAGTTCTTC.

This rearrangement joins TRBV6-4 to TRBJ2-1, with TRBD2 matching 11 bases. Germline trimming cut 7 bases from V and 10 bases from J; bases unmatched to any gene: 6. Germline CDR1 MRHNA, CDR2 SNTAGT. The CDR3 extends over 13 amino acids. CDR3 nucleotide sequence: TGTGCCAGCAATAGCGGGAGGGCCCTAGAGCAGTTCTTC. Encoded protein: CASNSGRALEQFF.